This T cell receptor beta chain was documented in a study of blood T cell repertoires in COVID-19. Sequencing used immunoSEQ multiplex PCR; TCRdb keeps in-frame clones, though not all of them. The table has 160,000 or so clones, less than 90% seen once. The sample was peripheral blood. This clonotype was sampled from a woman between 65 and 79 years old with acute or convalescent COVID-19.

The CDR3 DNA follows: TGTGCCACCACCCACTCCAGGGGGGACAACACTGAAGCTTTCTTT. It translates to CATTHSRGDNTEAFF. The V and J genes are TRBV24-1 and TRBJ1-1; 7 bases fit TRBD1. With 8 bases clipped from V and 2 bases from J, the junction kept 10 bases outside the gene matches. The CDR3 is made up of 15 amino acids. Germline CDR1 reads KGHDR; CDR2 reads SFDVKD.